The subject of this entry is one TCR beta chain. What it binds is unknown. These data belong to a study of monozygotic twins with inflammatory bowel disease. The study, taken as a whole, reports: Healthy co-twins showed greater TCRbeta diversity (inverse Simpson) than IBD patients. The authors note that differing immunosuppressive treatments may have added variability to patient repertoires.

This CDR3 spans 16 amino acids. Germline assignment: CDR1 GTSNPN and CDR2 SVGIG (reference sequence). Reprocessing the 5' RACE reads, TCRdb reports a single entry for every CDR3 protein and omits DNA. Its clone listing holds under 200,000 distinct CDR3 sequences. Material for sequencing was blood. This receptor was taken from a human donor with ulcerative colitis or Crohn's disease, or a healthy co-twin of an affected twin (not recorded which). The chain recombines TRBV30 with TRBJ2-3; TCRdb calls TRBD1, which cannot be checked without DNA. The CDR3 spells CAWSPERRYRADTQYF.